There are many counts of the clone carrying this T cell receptor beta chain. What it binds is not known. After removal of 6 bases from V and 6 bases from J, the junction contained 2 bases not matched to a gene. The CDR3 spans 10 residues. CDR1 is DFQATT, CDR2 SNEGSKA, per germline (reference sequence). The sample belongs to a study of metastatic and nonmetastatic thyroid tumors. Turning to the study itself: Where malignant and benign thyroid patients were concerned, repertoires were compared across blood and tumor or nodule tissue. General study results and limits: Relative to benign nodules, malignant thyroid tumors were reportedly characterized by significantly elevated TCR beta diversity in blood and tumor.

The entire patient cohort was treatment-naive prior to thyroid surgery. Study processing details: Researchers built a distant-metastasis classifier for papillary thyroid cancer that drew on CDR3 differences across clinicopathological groups. TCRdb ran MiXCR on the PCR reads. These V and J calls are TCRdb output, not the study's own analysis. The sample lists 25,000 to 35,000 clones, around 15% seen once, with over 3.5% in the top ten. This TCR was sampled from a female donor with papillary thyroid cancer or a benign thyroid nodule (not recorded which). Some clones in this sample may be carry-over from other donors' samples. The V and J genes are TRBV20-1 and TRBJ2-7, with TRBD1 matching over 7 bases. The specimen was blood. The CDR3 reads CSADRVEQYF. In nucleotides, the CDR3 is TGCAGTGCCGACAGGGTCGAGCAGTACTTC.